Given below is one T cell receptor beta chain in context. Its target is not known. Produced via immunoSEQ multiplex PCR; TCRdb's table is partial and in-frame only. The table includes about 120,000 clones, roughly nine tenths detected once. Germline V gene lookup returns CDR1 SGHKS and CDR2 YYEKEE (reference sequence). The CDR3 contains 12 residues. V was trimmed by 3 bases and J by 8 bases, leaving 9 bases between them. These data originate in a study of T cell responses to AZD1222 COVID-19 vaccine. General study points: White British ancestry dominated among donors, who included more females, and clonal diversity was possibly underestimated.

The sequencing used peripheral blood, collected on day 0 of AZD1222 vaccination. This sequence joins TRBV5-5 and TRBJ2-1, with unresolved D. This receptor was taken from an adult in good health. The CDR3 bases are TGTGCCAGCAGCTCAGTAGGAGATGAGCAGTTCTTC. Its translation is CASSSVGDEQFF.